This TCR beta chain is from a study of T cells after yellow fever vaccination. The study's findings and limits: Few clonotypes appeared in both CD4 and CD8 compartments. The secondary response was weaker but peaked faster, day 5 versus 15. After the booster, approximately 96% of CD4 and about 90% of CD8 primary-response clones were re-detected.

This CDR3 region has 13 residues. CDR1 is MDHEN and CDR2 is SYDVKM in the germline V gene. Trimming stripped 7 bases from V and 5 bases from J, with 14 bases between. TCRdb reanalysed the 5' RACE reads using MiXCR and keeps one entry per CDR3 protein. This sample yields 500,000 to 550,000 distinct CDR3 sequences, of which roughly 22% are seen a single time; about a sixth belongs to the top ten. This clonotype has more than one count but fewer than ten. Its target is not known. J is TRBJ1-1 and V is TRBV28; a weak D match, TRBD1 (5 bases). Sequencing was performed on PBMCs, taken roughly 20 days after the first yellow fever vaccination. This TCR was sampled from a man in his late teens or twenties who received the YFV17D yellow fever vaccine. The CDR3: CASTPGARTEAFF. The CDR3 nucleotides read TGTGCCAGCACCCCTGGGGCTCGGACTGAAGCTTTCTTT.